Presented here are 12 T cell receptor beta chains from one specimen sequenced in a study of follicular helper T cells after annual influenza vaccination. Here immunoSEQ multiplex PCR was the method, and the copy in TCRdb shows in-frame clones only, minus some. The sample carries fewer than 11,000 clones, 81% recorded once. Time point in this sample: 2015-2016 season, pre-vaccination. The sample consisted of CXCR5+ CD38- circulating T follicular helper cells from blood, taken on the day of influenza vaccination. Described subset: circulating Tfh, non-naive CD4+CXCR5+PD-1+ (ICOS+CD38+ or ICOS-CD38-). Receptors originate from an adult who received the influenza vaccine.

V usage is TRBV11-2 and J usage is TRBJ2-7; D is uncertain. The germline V and J ends were trimmed by 8 bases and 5 bases, with 16 bases remaining between them. The CDR3 runs 13 residues. Germline CDR1 reads SGHAT; CDR2 reads FQNNGV. The CDR3 DNA reads TGTGCCAGCGCCCCCCCGGGTAGGAACGAGCAGTACTTC. The encoded protein is CASAPPGRNEQYF.

The gene calls are TRBV7-2 and TRBJ2-1; D gene ambiguous. The CDR3 has 16 amino acids. Trimming removed 2 bases from V and 7 bases from J, with 18 bases in between. CDR1 and CDR2 (germline): SGHTA, FQGNSA. The CDR3 nucleotides read TGTGCCAGCAGCTTAAGGTTTTCGGACCGCTCTAATGAGCAGTTCTTC. This sequence encodes CASSLRFSDRSNEQFF. Complete variable domain (other parts from reference TRBV7-2 and TRBJ2-1): GAGVSQSPSNKVTEKGKDVELRCDPISGHTALYWYRQSLGQGLEFLIYFQGNSAPDKSGLPSDRFSAERTGGSVSTLTIQRTQQEDSAVYLCASSLRFSDRSNEQFFGPGTRLTVL.

V is TRBV18 and J is TRBJ2-7; tentatively, D is TRBD2 (5 bases). Germline-derived CDR1 and CDR2 are KGHSH and LQKENI. CDR3 length: 13 residues. Trimming removed 6 bases from V and 7 bases from J, with 16 bases in between. The CDR3 region is CASSRTEGGEQYF. DNA of the CDR3: TGTGCCAGCTCGAGGACCGAAGGAGGAGAGCAGTACTTC.

This chain uses TRBV2 with TRBJ1-5; D remains unclear. Germline V gene data show CDR1 as SNHLY and CDR2 as FYNNEI. The CDR3 runs to 16 residues. The germline V and J ends were trimmed by 4 bases and 0 bases, with 13 bases remaining between them. The chain's CDR3 is CASSGSDTYSNQPQHF. CDR3 coding DNA: TGTGCCAGCAGTGGTTCTGACACCTATAGCAATCAGCCCCAGCATTTT.

The CDR3 DNA is TGTGCCAGCACTCACGGGGGAGAACACTATGGCTACACCTTC. Translated: CASTHGGEHYGYTF. The rearrangement joins TRBV6-6 to TRBJ1-2; possible D gene TRBD1, 5 bases. The CDR3 sequence is 14 residues long. Germline assignment: CDR1 MNHNY and CDR2 SVGAGI (reference sequence). V was clipped by 7 bases and J by 3 bases, with 15 bases between them.

As DNA, the CDR3 is TGTGCCAGCAGCTTGCGGGGGGCTGATGAGACCCAGTACTTC. Amino acid sequence: CASSLRGADETQYF. The V call is TRBV5-4, the J call TRBJ2-5; D possibly corresponds to TRBD2 (7 bases). The germline gives CDR1 SGHNT, CDR2 YYREEE (reference sequence). Deletions cut 1 base from V and 5 bases from J, with 12 bases between. This CDR3 comprises 14 residues.

The gene calls are TRBV5-1 and TRBJ2-1, with a possible D match to TRBD1 (6 bases). Germline V gene data show CDR1 as SGHRS and CDR2 as YFSETQ. Trimming removed 4 bases at V and 7 bases at J, with 18 bases between. The CDR3 consists of 15 residues. The CDR3 is CASSNLSLQGNEQFF. For the CDR3, the DNA is TGCGCCAGCAGCAACCTCAGTTTACAGGGAAATGAGCAGTTCTTC. Full variable domain (rest looked up from reference TRBV5-1 and TRBJ2-1): KAGVTQTPRYLIKTRGQQVTLSCSPISGHRSVSWYQQTPGQGLQFLFEYFSETQRNKGNFPGRFSGRQFSNSRSEMNVSTLELGDSALYLCASSNLSLQGNEQFFGPGTRLTVL.

This clone was found a few times. The chain joins TRBV5-4 to TRBJ2-5; D is possibly TRBD1 (6 bases). The germline gives CDR1 SGHNT, CDR2 YYREEE (reference sequence). CDR3 size: 14 residues. The ends were cut back, 7 bases at V and 4 bases at J, with 17 bases in the middle. The CDR3 is CASRPDRFGETQYF. In DNA form, the CDR3 reads TGTGCCAGCCGACCTGACAGGTTTGGAGAGACCCAGTACTTC. Combining the CDR3 with reference TRBV5-4 and TRBJ2-5 gives the whole variable domain ETGVTQSPTHLIKTRGQQVTLRCSSQSGHNTVSWYQQALGQGPQFIFQYYREEENGRGNFPPRFSGLQFPNYSSELNVNALELDDSALYLCASRPDRFGETQYFGPGTRLLVL.

The rearrangement joins TRBV5-4 to TRBJ2-5, with TRBD1 matching over 8 bases. V was pared by 2 bases and J by 4 bases, with 4 bases of the junction left unmatched. The V gene's germline CDR1 is SGHNT and CDR2 YYREEE (reference sequence). This CDR3 contains 14 residues. CDR3 residues: CASSFQGALETQYF. CDR3 DNA: TGTGCCAGCAGCTTTCAGGGGGCCTTAGAGACCCAGTACTTC.

Details on this clone: The junction shows a germline mismatch at one end, possibly a read error. The rearrangement uses TRBV5-4 and TRBJ2-4; TRBD1 matches 9 bases. The CDR3 runs to 12 residues. Germline V CDR1 and CDR2: SGHNT, YYREEE (reference sequence). CDR3 nucleotides: TGTGCCAGCAGCTCAGACAGGGGGTTGTACCACTTC. Amino acids: CASSSDRGLYHF.

The rearrangement uses TRBV9 and TRBJ2-3; TRBD2 aligns across 7 bases. The CDR3 has 17 amino acids. Germline assignment: CDR1 SGDLS and CDR2 YYNGEE. Trimming took 4 bases from V and 6 from J; bases not matched to a gene: 17. The CDR3 DNA is TGTGCCAGCAGCCGCACCCCGAGCGGGACCATCGAGGATACGCAGTATTTT. Its translation is CASSRTPSGTIEDTQYF.

This chain's CDR3 is CASSPGSTGDSGAYGYTF. The DNA of the CDR3 is TGTGCCAGCAGCCCAGGTTCCACAGGGGATTCTGGAGCCTATGGCTACACCTTC. The chain links TRBV5-4 to TRBJ1-2, with 7 nucleotides matching TRBD1. CDR1 and CDR2 (germline): SGHNT, YYREEE (reference sequence). CDR3 size: 18 residues. J was trimmed by 4 bases and V by 4 bases; bases with no gene match: 19.